Following are 15 T cell receptor beta chains from one sample sequenced in a study of T cell responses to AZD1222 COVID-19 vaccine. The method was immunoSEQ multiplex PCR; TCRdb's version includes in-frame clones alone and lacks a portion of them. Of around 120,000 clones detected, 85% to 90% appear once; the ten largest clones hold around 30%. The starting material was peripheral blood, obtained on day 0 of AZD1222 vaccination. These TCRs come from an adult in good health.

This clone showed up just a few times. The chain uses TRBV2 and TRBJ1-5; D remains ambiguous. Trimming shortened V by 5 bases and J by 6 bases, and 14 bases separated the two germline ends. CDR1 is SNHLY, CDR2 FYNNEI, per germline. CDR3 size: 14 residues. This chain's CDR3 is CASSFVQAPQPQHF. CDR3 sequence (DNA): TGTGCCAGCAGTTTCGTACAAGCGCCTCAGCCCCAGCATTTT. Filled out from reference TRBV2 and TRBJ1-5, the complete variable domain reads EPEVTQTPSHQVTQMGQEVILRCVPISNHLYFYWYRQILGQKVEFLVSFYNNEISEKSEIFDDQFSVERPDGSNFTLKIRSTKLEDSAMYFCASSFVQAPQPQHFGDGTRLSIL.

CDR3 loop: CASSNRVEQFF. CDR3 DNA: TGTGCCAGTAGTAACAGGGTTGAGCAGTTCTTC. The chain recombines TRBV19 with TRBJ2-1, with D possibly being TRBD1 (6 bases). The CDR3 has 11 residues. V was cut by 4 bases and J by 9 bases, with 7 bases left in between. Per germline, CDR1 LNHDA and CDR2 SQIVND (reference sequence).

The chain carries TRBV24-1 and TRBJ2-1; 11 positions agree with TRBD2. V lost 2 bases, J lost 4 bases, and 6 bases stayed unmatched. The CDR3 spans 17 residues. CDR1 is KGHDR, CDR2 SFDVKD, per germline. The CDR3 sequence: CATSDSAGLAEYNEQFF. The CDR3 region has the DNA TGTGCCACCAGTGATTCCGCGGGACTAGCGGAGTACAATGAGCAGTTCTTC.

The chain uses TRBV7-2 and TRBJ2-5; D is perhaps TRBD1 (5 bases). Looked up from germline, CDR1 is SGHTA and CDR2 is FQGNSA. CDR3 length equals 13 residues. V gave up 5 bases and J gave up 1 base, with 8 bases separating them. CDR3 bases: TGTGCCAGCAGCCGCGACAGCCAAGAGACCCAGTACTTC. This encodes CASSRDSQETQYF.

The chain employs TRBV28 and TRBJ1-5; 8 bases fit TRBD1. Trimming removed 7 bases from V and 6 bases from J; junction bases left unmatched: 11. Germline V gene sequence: CDR1 MDHEN, CDR2 SYDVKM. CDR3 size: 15 residues. The CDR3 coding sequence is TGTGCCAGCACCACTCCGGACAGGGAGGGTCAGCCCCAGCATTTT. This codes for CASTTPDREGQPQHF. Full variable domain (missing parts from reference TRBV28 and TRBJ1-5): DVKVTQSSRYLVKRTGEKVFLECVQDMDHENMFWYRQDPGLGLRLIYFSYDVKMKEKGDIPEGYSVSREKKERFSLILESASTNQTSMYLCASTTPDREGQPQHFGDGTRLSIL.

The V gene is TRBV19, the J gene TRBJ2-1, with 8 nucleotides matching TRBD2. V lost 5 bases, J lost 4 bases, and 13 bases stayed unmatched. The V gene's germline CDR1 is LNHDA and CDR2 SQIVND (reference sequence). The CDR3 loop spans 17 amino acids. The CDR3 region is CASSPLAGRGEYNEQFF. CDR3 nucleotide sequence: TGTGCCAGTAGTCCCTTAGCGGGACGAGGGGAGTACAATGAGCAGTTCTTC.

The V call is TRBV19, the J call TRBJ2-7; TRBD2 matches 14 bases. Per germline, CDR1 LNHDA and CDR2 SQIVND (reference sequence). V shed 6 bases, J shed 2 bases, and the junction held 12 bases outside the gene matches. The CDR3 is 18 residues long. The CDR3 loop is CASSTKTSGRVLPYEQYF. Here the CDR3 DNA reads TGTGCCAGTAGCACCAAGACTAGCGGGAGGGTTCTACCCTACGAGCAGTACTTC.

The V call is TRBV6-1, the J call TRBJ1-2; the D gene is possibly TRBD1 (5 bases). Trimming took off 5 bases at V and 4 bases at J, with 17 bases between the two ends. This CDR3 is 15 amino acids long. Germline assignment: CDR1 MNHNS and CDR2 SASEGT. Written as DNA, the CDR3 is TGTGCCAGCAGTCCAATCAGGTCCGGGGGCTATGGCTACACCTTC. It yields the protein CASSPIRSGGYGYTF.

The V call is TRBV6-1, the J call TRBJ1-4; D unresolved. The ends were cut back, 2 bases at V and 1 base at J, with 14 bases in the middle. The CDR3 is 17 amino acids. Germline CDR1 is MNHNS and CDR2 is SASEGT. Written as DNA, the CDR3 is TGTGCCAGCAGTGAACCCGGCCGCTCTAGAACTAATGAAAAACTGTTTTTT. Residues: CASSEPGRSRTNEKLFF.

The J gene is TRBJ2-2, the V gene TRBV27; 9 bases agree with TRBD2. Germline CDR1 and CDR2: MNHEY and SMNVEV (reference sequence). CDR3 size: 16 residues. Trimming removed 5 bases from V and 5 bases from J; junction bases left unmatched: 9. The CDR3 spells CASSIPLSGRTGELFF. As DNA, the CDR3 is TGTGCCAGCAGTATCCCTCTCAGCGGGAGGACCGGGGAGCTGTTTTTT.

The chain employs TRBV3-1 (or the pseudogene TRBV3-2) and TRBJ1-4; TRBD1 agrees at 7 bases. The CDR3 has 19 residues. Germline assignment: CDR1 LGHDT and CDR2 YNNKEL (reference sequence). V was pared by 0 bases and J by 7 bases, with 17 bases of the junction left unmatched. Written as DNA, the CDR3 is TGTGCCAGCAGCCAAGATTCGTACGTATACAGGGGAGGCGGTGAAAAACTGTTTTTT. It is translated as CASSQDSYVYRGGGEKLFF.

The V call is TRBV27, the J call TRBJ2-1, with a tentative D call TRBD2 (6 bases). This CDR3 spans 16 amino acids. Germline CDR1 reads MNHEY; CDR2 reads SMNVEV (reference sequence). Trimming cost V 0 bases and J 8 bases, with 17 bases left between them. The CDR3 loop reads CASSLSARLGGYEQFF. The CDR3 DNA is TGTGCCAGCAGTTTATCGGCAAGACTAGGCGGCTATGAGCAGTTCTTC.

In its sample, this clone was seen once. This rearrangement joins TRBV9 to TRBJ2-1; TRBD2 matches 7 bases. V shed 0 bases and J 5 bases; nucleotides not matched to a gene: 2. CDR1 and CDR2 (germline): SGDLS, YYNGEE. The CDR3 totals 14 residues. The CDR3 sequence is CASSVGGGHNEQFF. The CDR3 coding sequence is TGTGCCAGCAGCGTAGGCGGGGGACACAATGAGCAGTTCTTC.

This chain links TRBV18 with TRBJ1-4, with D maybe TRBD1 (5 bases). The germline CDR1 and CDR2 sequences are KGHSH and LQKENI. Deletions cut 2 bases from V and 0 bases from J, with 22 bases between. CDR3 length equals 20 residues. This CDR3 is CASSPTRVRSNGATNEKLFF. Written as DNA, the CDR3 is TGTGCCAGCTCACCAACCAGGGTACGAAGCAATGGGGCAACTAATGAAAAACTGTTTTTT.

This sequence joins TRBV29-1 and TRBJ2-1; D may be TRBD1 or TRBD2 (6 bases each). The CDR3 is made up of 15 amino acids. Germline CDR1 reads SQVTM; CDR2 reads ANQGSEA. The V gene lost 4 bases and the J gene lost 9 bases, with 22 bases spanning the gap. The CDR3: CSVALGGGKMAEQFF. The CDR3 DNA reads as TGCAGCGTTGCCCTCGGGGGCGGAAAGATGGCTGAGCAGTTCTTC.